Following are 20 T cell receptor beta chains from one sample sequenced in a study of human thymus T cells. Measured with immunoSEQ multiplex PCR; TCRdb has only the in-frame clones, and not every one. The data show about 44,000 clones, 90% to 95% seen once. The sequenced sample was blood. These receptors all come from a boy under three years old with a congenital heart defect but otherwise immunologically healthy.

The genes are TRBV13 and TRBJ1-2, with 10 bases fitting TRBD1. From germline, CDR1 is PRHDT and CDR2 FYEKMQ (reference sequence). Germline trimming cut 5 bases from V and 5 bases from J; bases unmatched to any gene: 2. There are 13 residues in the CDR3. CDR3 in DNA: TGTGCCAGCAGCCCGGACAGGGGGTATGGCTACACCTTC. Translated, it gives CASSPDRGYGYTF. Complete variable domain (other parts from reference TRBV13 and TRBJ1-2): AAGVIQSPRHLIKEKRETATLKCYPIPRHDTVYWYQQGPGQDPQFLISFYEKMQSDKGSIPDRFSAQQFSDYHSELNMSSLELGDSALYFCASSPDRGYGYTFGSGTRLTVV.

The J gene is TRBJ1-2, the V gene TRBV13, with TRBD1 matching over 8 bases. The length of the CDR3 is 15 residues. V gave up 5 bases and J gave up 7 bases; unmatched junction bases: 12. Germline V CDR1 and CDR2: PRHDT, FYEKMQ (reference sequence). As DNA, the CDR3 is TGTGCCAGCAGCCACAATTACAGGGGGAGGGGTGGCTACACCTTC. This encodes CASSHNYRGRGGYTF.

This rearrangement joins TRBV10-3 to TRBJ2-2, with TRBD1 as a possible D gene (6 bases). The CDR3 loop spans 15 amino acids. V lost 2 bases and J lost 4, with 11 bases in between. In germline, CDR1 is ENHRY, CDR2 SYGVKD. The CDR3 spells CAISERTATTGELFF. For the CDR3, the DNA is TGTGCCATCAGTGAGAGGACAGCCACCACCGGGGAGCTGTTTTTT.

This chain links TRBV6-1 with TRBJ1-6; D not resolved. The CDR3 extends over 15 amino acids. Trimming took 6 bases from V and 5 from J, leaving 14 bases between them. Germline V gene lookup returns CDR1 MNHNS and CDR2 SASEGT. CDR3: CASRVTRAHNSPLHF. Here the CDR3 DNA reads TGTGCCAGCAGGGTCACAAGGGCTCATAATTCACCCCTCCACTTT.

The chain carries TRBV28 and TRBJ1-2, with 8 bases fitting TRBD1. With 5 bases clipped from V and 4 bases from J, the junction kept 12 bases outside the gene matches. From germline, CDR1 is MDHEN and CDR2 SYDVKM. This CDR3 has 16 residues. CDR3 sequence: CASSPPRGDRLYGYTF. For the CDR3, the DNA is TGTGCCAGCAGTCCGCCTAGGGGGGACAGGCTCTATGGCTACACCTTC.

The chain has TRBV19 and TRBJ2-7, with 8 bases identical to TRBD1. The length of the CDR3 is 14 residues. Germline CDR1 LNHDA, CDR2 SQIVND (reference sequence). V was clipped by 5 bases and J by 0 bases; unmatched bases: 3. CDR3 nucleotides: TGTGCCAGTAGTGGTGGGACAGGCTCCTACGAGCAGTACTTC. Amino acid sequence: CASSGGTGSYEQYF.

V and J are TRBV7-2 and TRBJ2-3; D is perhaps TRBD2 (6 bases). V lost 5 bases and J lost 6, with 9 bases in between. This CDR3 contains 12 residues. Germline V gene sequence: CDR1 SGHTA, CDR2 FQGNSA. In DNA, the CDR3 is TGTGCCAGCAGCCCCCGGGGGGATACGCAGTATTTT. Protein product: CASSPRGDTQYF.

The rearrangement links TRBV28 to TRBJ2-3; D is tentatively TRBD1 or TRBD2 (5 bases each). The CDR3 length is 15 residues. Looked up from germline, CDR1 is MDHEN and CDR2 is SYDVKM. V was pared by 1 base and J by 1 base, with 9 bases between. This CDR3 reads CASSLSGPGTDTQYF. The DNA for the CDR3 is TGTGCCAGCAGTTTATCGGGGCCGGGCACAGATACGCAGTATTTT.

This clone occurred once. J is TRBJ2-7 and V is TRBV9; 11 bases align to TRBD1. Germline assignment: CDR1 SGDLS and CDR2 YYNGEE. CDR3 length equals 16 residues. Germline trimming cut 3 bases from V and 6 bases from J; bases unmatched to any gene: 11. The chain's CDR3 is CASSATAGTGGGEQYF. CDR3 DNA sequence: TGTGCCAGCAGCGCGACTGCAGGGACAGGGGGTGGCGAGCAGTACTTC.

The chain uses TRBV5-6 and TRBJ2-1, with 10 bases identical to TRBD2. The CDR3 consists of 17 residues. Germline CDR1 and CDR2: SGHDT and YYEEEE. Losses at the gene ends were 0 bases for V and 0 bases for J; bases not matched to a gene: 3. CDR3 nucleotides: TGTGCCAGCAGCTTGGTAGCGGGGGGCTCCTCCTACAATGAGCAGTTCTTC. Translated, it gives CASSLVAGGSSYNEQFF. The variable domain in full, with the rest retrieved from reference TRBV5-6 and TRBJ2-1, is DAGVTQSPTHLIKTRGQQVTLRCSPKSGHDTVSWYQQALGQGPQFIFQYYEEEERQRGNFPDRFSGHQFPNYSSELNVNALLLGDSALYLCASSLVAGGSSYNEQFFGPGTRLTVL.

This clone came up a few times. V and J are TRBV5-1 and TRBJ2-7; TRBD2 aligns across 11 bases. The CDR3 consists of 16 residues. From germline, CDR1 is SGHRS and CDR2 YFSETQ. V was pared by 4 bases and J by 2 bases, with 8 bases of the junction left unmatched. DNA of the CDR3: TGCGCCAGCAGCCTGCTAATAGCGGGGGGGCCCTACGAGCAGTACTTC. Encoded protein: CASSLLIAGGPYEQYF.

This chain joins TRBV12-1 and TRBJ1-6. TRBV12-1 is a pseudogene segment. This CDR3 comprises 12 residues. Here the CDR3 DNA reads TGTGCCAGCAGCGCCCGGGATTCACCCCTCCACTTT. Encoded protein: CASSARDSPLHF.

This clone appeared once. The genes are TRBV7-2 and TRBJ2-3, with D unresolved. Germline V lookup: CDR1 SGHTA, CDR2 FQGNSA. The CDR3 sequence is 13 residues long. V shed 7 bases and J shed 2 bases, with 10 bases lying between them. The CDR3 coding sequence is TGTGCCAGCACCCTGTGGGTCACAGATACGCAGTATTTT. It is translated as CASTLWVTDTQYF. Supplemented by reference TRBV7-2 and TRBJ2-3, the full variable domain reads GAGVSQSPSNKVTEKGKDVELRCDPISGHTALYWYRQSLGQGLEFLIYFQGNSAPDKSGLPSDRFSAERTGGSVSTLTIQRTQQEDSAVYLCASTLWVTDTQYFGPGTRLTVL.

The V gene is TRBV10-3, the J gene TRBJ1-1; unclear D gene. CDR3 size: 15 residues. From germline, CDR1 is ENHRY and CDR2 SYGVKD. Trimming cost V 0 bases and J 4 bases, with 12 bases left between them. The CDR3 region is CAISESKWVGTEAFF. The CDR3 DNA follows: TGTGCCATCAGTGAGTCGAAATGGGTCGGCACTGAAGCTTTCTTT.

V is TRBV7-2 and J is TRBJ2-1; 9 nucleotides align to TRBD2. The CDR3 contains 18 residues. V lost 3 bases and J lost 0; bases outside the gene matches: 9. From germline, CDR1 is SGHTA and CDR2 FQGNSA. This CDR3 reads CASSFSGGPLSSYNEQFF. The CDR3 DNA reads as TGTGCCAGCAGCTTCAGCGGGGGGCCTTTAAGCTCCTACAATGAGCAGTTCTTC. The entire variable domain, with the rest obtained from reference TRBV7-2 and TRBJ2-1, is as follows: GAGVSQSPSNKVTEKGKDVELRCDPISGHTALYWYRQSLGQGLEFLIYFQGNSAPDKSGLPSDRFSAERTGGSVSTLTIQRTQQEDSAVYLCASSFSGGPLSSYNEQFFGPGTRLTVL.

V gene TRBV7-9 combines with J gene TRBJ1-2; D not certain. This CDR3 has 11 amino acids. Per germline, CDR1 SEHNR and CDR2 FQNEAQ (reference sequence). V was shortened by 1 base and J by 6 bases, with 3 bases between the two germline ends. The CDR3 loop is CASSLGDGYTF. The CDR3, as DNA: TGTGCCAGCAGCTTAGGGGATGGCTACACCTTC. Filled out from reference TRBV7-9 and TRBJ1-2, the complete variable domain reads DTGVSQNPRHKITKRGQNVTFRCDPISEHNRLYWYRQTLGQGPEFLTYFQNEAQLEKSRLLSDRFSAERPKGSFSTLEIQRTEQGDSAMYLCASSLGDGYTFGSGTRLTVV.

The CDR3 DNA is TGTGCCAGCTCACCACCGTTGACAGCAACTAATGAAAAACTGTTTTTT. Translation: CASSPPLTATNEKLFF. The chain couples TRBV18 to TRBJ1-4; possibly TRBD1 for D (5 bases). From germline, CDR1 is KGHSH and CDR2 LQKENI. The CDR3 covers 16 residues. Trimming pared 0 bases from V and 0 bases from J, leaving 8 bases between.

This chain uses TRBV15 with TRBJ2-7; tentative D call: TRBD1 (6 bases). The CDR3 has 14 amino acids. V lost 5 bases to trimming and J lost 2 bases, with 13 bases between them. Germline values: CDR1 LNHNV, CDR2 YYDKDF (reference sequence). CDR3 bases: TGTGCCACCAGCCAGTTTGAGGGGGCCTACGAGCAGTACTTC. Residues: CATSQFEGAYEQYF.

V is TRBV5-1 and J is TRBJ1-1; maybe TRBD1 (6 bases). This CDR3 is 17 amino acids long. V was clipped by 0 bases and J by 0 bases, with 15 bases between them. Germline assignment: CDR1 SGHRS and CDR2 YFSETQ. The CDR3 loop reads CASSLGAGQPLNTEAFF. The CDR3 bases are TGCGCCAGCAGCTTGGGGGCTGGACAGCCCCTGAACACTGAAGCTTTCTTT.

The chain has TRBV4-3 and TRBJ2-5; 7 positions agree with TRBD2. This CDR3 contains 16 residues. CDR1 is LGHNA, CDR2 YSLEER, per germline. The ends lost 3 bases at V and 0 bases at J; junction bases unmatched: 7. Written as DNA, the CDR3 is TGCGCCAGCAGCCAGGACGTGGGGGGGAACCAAGAGACCCAGTACTTC. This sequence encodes CASSQDVGGNQETQYF.